These T cell receptor beta chains were read from a single sample in a study of blood T cell repertoires in COVID-19. TCRdb keeps only in-frame clones here, not all; method: immunoSEQ multiplex PCR. This sample yields a few hundred thousand clones, of which about 88% are seen a single time; 11% belongs to the top ten. What was sequenced was peripheral blood. These receptors all stem from a woman under 40 with COVID-19, enrolled during active disease. Each CDR3 is given with its conserved first and last residue. A D gene is named only where the DNA matches it firmly. Clone size is not always given. Where it is, it says once, few, many or a class for expanded clones.

D gene | J gene | V gene | clone size | CDR3 protein | CDR3 DNA
TRBD2 | TRBJ2-7 | TRBV4-3 | NA | CASSQERALAGVPYEQYF | TGCGCCAGCAGCCAAGAGCGGGCACTAGCGGGAGTTCCCTACGAGCAGTACTTC
NA | TRBJ2-3 | TRBV4-2 | NA | CASSQESGGFADTQYF | TGTGCCAGCAGCCAAGAAAGCGGCGGTTTCGCAGATACGCAGTATTTT
TRBD2 | TRBJ2-1 | TRBV7-8 | NA | CASSLVRGRYRTYNEQFF | TGTGCCAGCAGCTTAGTTCGCGGGAGGTACAGGACCTACAATGAGCAGTTCTTC
TRBD2 | TRBJ2-3 | TRBV18 | NA | CASSPPRLAGHTDTQYF | TGTGCCAGCTCACCACCGAGACTAGCGGGACACACAGATACGCAGTATTTT
NA | TRBJ2-5 | TRBV19 | NA | CASTPFGRPGETQYF | TGTGCCAGTACCCCGTTTGGCAGACCGGGGGAGACCCAGTACTTC
TRBD2 | TRBJ2-1 | TRBV29-1 | NA | CSDATSGKPNEQFF | TGCAGCGATGCTACTAGCGGGAAACCCAATGAGCAGTTCTTC
TRBD1 | TRBJ2-7 | TRBV10-3 | NA | CAISDSRQGHYEQYF | TGTGCCATCAGTGATTCTCGACAGGGGCATTACGAGCAGTACTTC
NA | TRBJ2-4 | TRBV2 | NA | CASSETGIAKNIQYF | TGTGCCAGCAGTGAAACAGGAATAGCCAAAAACATTCAGTACTTC
NA | TRBJ2-7 | TRBV4-1 | NA | CASSPGQGPTYEQYF | TGCGCCAGCAGTCCCGGGCAGGGGCCGACCTACGAGCAGTACTTC
TRBD1 | TRBJ2-7 | TRBV10-2 | NA | CASYRTGGASYEQYF | TGCGCCAGCTATAGGACAGGGGGAGCCTCCTACGAGCAGTACTTC
TRBD1 | TRBJ1-2 | TRBV10-3 | NA | CAISETGLYGYTF | TGTGCCATCAGCGAGACAGGGCTGTATGGCTACACCTTC
NA | TRBJ1-3 | TRBV6-5 | NA | CASSYGHSGNTIYF | TGTGCCAGCAGTTACGGGCACTCTGGAAACACCATATATTTT
NA | TRBJ1-3 | TRBV29-1 | NA | CSVLGRTISGNTIYF | TGCAGCGTGTTGGGGCGGACAATCTCTGGAAACACCATATATTTT
NA | TRBJ2-2 | TRBV28 | NA | CASSSSQVTGELFF | TGTGCCAGCAGTTCCTCACAGGTCACCGGGGAGCTGTTTTTT
NA | TRBJ1-2 | TRBV6-1 | NA | CASSERQELPNYGYTF | TGTGCCAGCAGTGAGAGACAGGAACTTCCTAACTATGGCTACACCTTC
TRBD2 | TRBJ2-1 | TRBV7-8 | NA | CASSLMTSDNEQFF | TGTGCCAGCAGCTTAATGACTAGCGATAATGAGCAGTTCTTC
TRBD1 | TRBJ2-5 | TRBV28 | NA | CASSSLDRVGQETQYF | TGTGCCAGCAGTTCCCTAGACAGGGTTGGGCAAGAGACCCAGTACTTC
NA | TRBJ2-5 | TRBV4-3 | NA | CASSAVYPGETQYF | TGCGCCAGCAGCGCAGTGTACCCTGGAGAGACCCAGTACTTC
NA | TRBJ1-5 | TRBV28 | NA | CASFRGGSNQPQHF | TGTGCCAGCTTTAGGGGGGGGAGCAATCAGCCCCAGCATTTT
TRBD1 | TRBJ1-4 | TRBV19 | NA | CASSMPDRVGGEKLFF | TGTGCCAGTAGTATGCCGGACAGGGTTGGAGGTGAAAAACTGTTTTTT
NA | TRBJ2-1 | TRBV7-2 | NA | CASSLVGGLSYNEQFF | TGTGCCAGCAGCTTAGTCGGCGGCCTCTCCTACAATGAGCAGTTCTTC
NA | TRBJ2-5 | TRBV7-3 | NA | CASSPQGTGETQYF | TGTGCCAGCAGCCCCCAGGGCACTGGGGAGACCCAGTACTTC
NA | TRBJ2-7 | TRBV5-5 | NA | CASSLAPAGEQYF | TGTGCCAGCAGCTTGGCCCCCGCCGGGGAGCAGTACTTC
NA | TRBJ2-7 | TRBV18 | once | CASSQEYEQYF | TGTGCCAGCTCGCAGGAATACGAGCAGTACTTC
NA | TRBJ2-1 | TRBV2 | NA | CASSLIAAYNEQFF | TGTGCCAGCAGCTTGATAGCGGCCTACAATGAGCAGTTCTTC
NA | TRBJ1-2 | TRBV7-3 | NA | CASSLVRLAGEELGYTF | TGTGCCAGCAGCTTAGTTAGGTTAGCAGGGGAAGAGTTGGGCTACACCTTC
TRBD1 | TRBJ2-7 | TRBV6-6 | NA | CASSPRQGTSYEQYF | TGTGCCAGCAGTCCCCGACAGGGAACCTCCTACGAGCAGTACTTC
NA | TRBJ1-4 | TRBV18 | NA | CASSPPSPSEKLFF | TGTGCCAGCTCACCCCCCTCCCCGAGTGAAAAACTGTTTTTT
TRBD2 | TRBJ2-1 | TRBV7-9 | NA | CASTLSGVSYNEQFF | TGTGCCAGCACCCTTAGCGGGGTCTCCTACAATGAGCAGTTCTTC
NA | TRBJ1-2 | TRBV27 | NA | CASSRGQGTRYGYTF | TGTGCCAGCAGTAGAGGGCAGGGGACGCGCTATGGCTACACCTTC
NA | TRBJ2-7 | TRBV19 | NA | CASSMAITSSYEQYF | TGTGCCAGTAGTATGGCCATTACCAGCTCCTACGAGCAGTACTTC
NA | TRBJ2-2 | TRBV9 | NA | CASRSGTLNTGELFF | TGTGCCAGCAGGTCCGGGACTTTAAACACCGGGGAGCTGTTTTTT
NA | TRBJ1-5 | TRBV19 | NA | CASSHVADRPQEPQHF | TGTGCCAGTTCGCACGTCGCAGACAGGCCTCAGGAGCCCCAGCATTTT
TRBD2 | TRBJ2-2 | TRBV7-7 | NA | CASSSRGGRAGELFF | TGTGCTAGCAGCTCCAGAGGAGGGAGGGCCGGGGAGCTGTTTTTT
NA | TRBJ2-7 | TRBV24-1 | NA | CATSDSRGSYEQYF | TGTGCCACCAGTGATAGCCGGGGTTCCTACGAGCAGTACTTC
NA | TRBJ1-1 | TRBV27 | few | CASTSSWGRGGTEAFF | TGTGCCAGCACGTCCTCCTGGGGGAGGGGTGGCACTGAAGCTTTCTTT
NA | TRBJ2-5 | TRBV19 | NA | CASSPGLPGQETQYF | TGTGCCAGTAGTCCGGGACTCCCAGGGCAAGAGACCCAGTACTTC
NA | TRBJ2-7 | TRBV29-1 | NA | CSVEGQGGYEQYF | TGCAGCGTTGAAGGGCAGGGTGGCTACGAGCAGTACTTC
NA | TRBJ1-2 | TRBV28 | once | CASGRGYTF | TGTGCCAGCGGGCGTGGCTACACCTTC
TRBD2 | TRBJ2-1 | TRBV7-2 | once | CASSSGTSSYNEQFF | TGTGCCAGCAGTTCCGGGACTAGCTCCTACAATGAGCAGTTCTTC
TRBD1 | TRBJ2-7 | TRBV6-1 | NA | CASSDVRGHAEQYF | TGTGCCAGCAGTGATGTCAGGGGGCACGCCGAGCAGTACTTC